Reported below is one T cell receptor (beta chain). Its antigen remains unidentified. This CDR3 comprises 13 residues. V gave up 5 bases and J gave up 2 bases, with 9 bases separating them. Germline loops: CDR1 SGHTA, CDR2 FQGNSA. The data were taken from a study of T cell repertoires in cytomegalovirus infection. TCRdb reprocessed the reads via MiXCR and lists one record per CDR3 protein. The sample holds about 110,000 distinct CDR3 sequences, 25% to 35% seen once. The rearrangement links TRBV7-2 to TRBJ1-1; D is unresolved. The TCR sequence derives from a human donor in good health (CMV status not recorded). Some clones in this sample may be carry-over from other donors' samples. The sequencing used CD8+ T cells from cultured PBMCs, collected from culture after CMV antigen stimulation. CDR3 amino acids: CASSPWANTEAFF. CDR3 coding DNA: TGTGCCAGCAGCCCCTGGGCAAACACTGAAGCTTTCTTT.